This is a list of T cell receptor beta chains from one sample in a study of PD-L1 blockade in urothelial cancer. Generated by immunoSEQ multiplex PCR, the TCRdb table keeps only in-frame clones and is missing some. The sample lists 85,000 to 90,000 clones, more than 70% occurring once. Sequencing was performed on PBMCs, taken around atezolizumab (anti-PD-L1) treatment. Receptor source: a man aged 55-75 years with urothelial cancer. Both conserved end residues are part of each CDR3. Each record gives: CDR3 protein, CDR3 DNA, J gene, V gene, clone size, D gene. The D gene is left open where the match is weak. Size values are once, few and many counts, or a class for expanded clones, and some rows have none.

CASSPAGGSNNEQFF TGTGCCAGCTCCCCAGCGGGAGGATCAAACAATGAGCAGTTCTTC TRBJ2-1 TRBV18 - TRBD2
CASSSARRAYSPLHF TGTGCCAGCAGCTCCGCTCGGCGGGCTTATTCACCCCTCCACTTT TRBJ1-6 TRBV7-9 - -
CASSLDSGTVSSYEQYF TGTGCCAGCAGCTTGGATAGCGGGACGGTAAGCTCCTACGAGCAGTACTTC TRBJ2-7 TRBV11-3 - TRBD2
CASFGASVAFF TGTGCCAGCTTCGGAGCGTCGGTAGCTTTCTTT TRBJ1-1 TRBV6-1 - -
CARGIGARGDGELFF TGTGCCAGAGGAATAGGGGCCAGGGGGGACGGGGAGCTGTTTTTT TRBJ2-2 TRBV6-4 - -
CASSFSPDSREAFF TGTGCCAGCAGCTTTTCCCCAGACAGCAGAGAAGCTTTCTTT TRBJ1-1 TRBV7-2 - -
CASSQEVAGGTGELFF TGCGCCAGCAGCCAAGAAGTAGCGGGAGGGACCGGGGAGCTGTTTTTT TRBJ2-2 TRBV4-3 - TRBD2
CATGRGSTNEKLFF TGTGCCACCGGGCGGGGGTCGACTAATGAAAAACTGTTTTTT TRBJ1-4 TRBV15 - -
CASSQEAAYYNEQFF TGTGCCAGCAGCCAAGAAGCGGCTTACTACAATGAGCAGTTCTTC TRBJ2-1 TRBV14 - -
CASRIEGQPNSPLHF TGTGCCAGCAGGATAGAGGGACAGCCCAATTCACCCCTCCACTTT TRBJ1-6 TRBV2 few TRBD1
CASSIREARAFF TGTGCCAGCAGCATCAGGGAAGCAAGGGCTTTCTTT TRBJ1-1 TRBV7-8 - -
CASSTADTQYF TGTGCCAGCAGCACTGCAGATACGCAGTATTTT TRBJ2-3 TRBV25-1 - -
CASSVAAADTEAFF TGTGCCAGCAGCGTAGCCGCCGCGGACACTGAAGCTTTCTTT TRBJ1-1 TRBV9 - -
CASSYGQFQTDTQYF TGTGCCAGCAGTTACGGACAGTTTCAAACAGATACGCAGTATTTT TRBJ2-3 TRBV6-5 - -
CASRGTGPAYGYTF TGCGCCAGCAGAGGGACAGGGCCTGCCTATGGCTACACCTTC TRBJ1-2 TRBV5-1 - TRBD1
CASTSTDTQYF TGTGCCAGCACAAGCACAGATACGCAGTATTTT TRBJ2-3 TRBV9 - -
CASSAQNTEAFF TGTGCCAGCAGTGCACAGAACACTGAAGCTTTCTTT TRBJ1-1 TRBV6-1 - -
CASSSGVFSYNEQFF TGTGCCAGCAGCTCAGGGGTATTCTCCTACAATGAGCAGTTCTTC TRBJ2-1 TRBV7-6 - -
CASSLGLINQPQHF TGTGCCAGCAGCTTAGGCCTTATCAATCAGCCCCAGCATTTT TRBJ1-5 TRBV13 - -
CASSHRTNYEQYF TGTGCCAGCAGCCACCGAACAAATTACGAGCAGTACTTC TRBJ2-7 TRBV4-2 once -
CASSRLRDREEDQPQHF TGTGCCAGCTCCCGACTCCGGGACAGGGAAGAGGATCAGCCCCAGCATTTT TRBJ1-5 TRBV5-6 - TRBD1
CASSGIAGGYNEQFF TGTGCCAGCAGTGGTATAGCGGGGGGGTACAATGAGCAGTTCTTC TRBJ2-1 TRBV6-1 - TRBD2